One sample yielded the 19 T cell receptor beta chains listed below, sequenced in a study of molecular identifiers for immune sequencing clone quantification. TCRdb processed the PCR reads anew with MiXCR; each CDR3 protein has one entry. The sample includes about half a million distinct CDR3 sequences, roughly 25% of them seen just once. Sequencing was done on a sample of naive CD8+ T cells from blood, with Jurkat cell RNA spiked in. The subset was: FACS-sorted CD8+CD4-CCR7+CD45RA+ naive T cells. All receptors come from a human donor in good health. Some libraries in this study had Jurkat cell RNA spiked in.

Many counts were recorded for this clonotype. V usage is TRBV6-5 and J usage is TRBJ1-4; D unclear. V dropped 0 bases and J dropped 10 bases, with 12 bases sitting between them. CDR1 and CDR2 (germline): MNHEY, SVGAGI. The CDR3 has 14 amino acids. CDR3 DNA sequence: TGTGCCAGCAGTTACTCTCCCGGGGATGGAAAACTGTTTTTT. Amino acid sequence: CASSYSPGDGKLFF.

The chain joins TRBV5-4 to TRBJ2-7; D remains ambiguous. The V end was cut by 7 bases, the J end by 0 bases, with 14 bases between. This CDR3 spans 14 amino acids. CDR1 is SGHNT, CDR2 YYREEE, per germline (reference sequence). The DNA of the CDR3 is TGTGCCAGCGGTTACGGGCAGAGCTCCTACGAGCAGTACTTC. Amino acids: CASGYGQSSYEQYF.

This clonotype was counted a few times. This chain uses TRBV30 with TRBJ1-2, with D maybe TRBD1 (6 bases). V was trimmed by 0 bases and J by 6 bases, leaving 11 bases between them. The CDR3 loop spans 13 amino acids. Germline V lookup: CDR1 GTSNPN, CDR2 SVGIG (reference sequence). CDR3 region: CAWSVHRADGYTF. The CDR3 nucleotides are TGTGCCTGGAGTGTACACAGGGCGGATGGCTACACCTTC.

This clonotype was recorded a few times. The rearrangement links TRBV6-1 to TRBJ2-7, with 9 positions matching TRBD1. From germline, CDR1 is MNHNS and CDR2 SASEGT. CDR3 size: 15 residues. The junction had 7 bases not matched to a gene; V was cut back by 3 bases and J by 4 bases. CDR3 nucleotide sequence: TGTGCCAGCAGTGAGGCCGGGACAGGGTCTTACGAGCAGTACTTC. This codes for CASSEAGTGSYEQYF.

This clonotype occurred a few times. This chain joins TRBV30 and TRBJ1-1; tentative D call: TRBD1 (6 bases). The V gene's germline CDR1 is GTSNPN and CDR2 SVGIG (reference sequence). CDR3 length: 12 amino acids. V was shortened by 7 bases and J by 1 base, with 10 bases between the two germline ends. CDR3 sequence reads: CASDRPNTEAFF. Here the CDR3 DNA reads TGTGCCTCAGACAGGCCGAACACTGAAGCTTTCTTT.

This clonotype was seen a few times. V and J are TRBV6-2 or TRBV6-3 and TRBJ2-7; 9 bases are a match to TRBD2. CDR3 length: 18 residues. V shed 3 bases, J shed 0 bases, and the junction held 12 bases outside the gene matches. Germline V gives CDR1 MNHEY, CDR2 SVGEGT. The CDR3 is CASSYPPLLAGHSYEQYF. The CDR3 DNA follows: TGTGCCAGCAGTTATCCACCCTTACTAGCGGGTCACTCCTACGAGCAGTACTTC.

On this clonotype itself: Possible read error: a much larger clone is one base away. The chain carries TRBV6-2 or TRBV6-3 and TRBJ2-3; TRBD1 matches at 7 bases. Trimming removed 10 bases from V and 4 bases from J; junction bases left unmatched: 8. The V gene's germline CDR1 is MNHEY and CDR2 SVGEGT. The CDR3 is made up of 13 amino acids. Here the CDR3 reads CANRGREPDTQYF. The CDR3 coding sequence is TGTGCCAACAGGGGAAGGGAGCCAGATACGCAGTATTTT.

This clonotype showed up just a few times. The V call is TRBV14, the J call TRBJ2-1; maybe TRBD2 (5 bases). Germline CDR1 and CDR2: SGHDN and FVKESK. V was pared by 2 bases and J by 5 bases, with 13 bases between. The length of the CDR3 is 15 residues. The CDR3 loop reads CASSQFISGDNEQFF. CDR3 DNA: TGTGCCAGCAGCCAATTCATTTCCGGGGACAATGAGCAGTTCTTC.

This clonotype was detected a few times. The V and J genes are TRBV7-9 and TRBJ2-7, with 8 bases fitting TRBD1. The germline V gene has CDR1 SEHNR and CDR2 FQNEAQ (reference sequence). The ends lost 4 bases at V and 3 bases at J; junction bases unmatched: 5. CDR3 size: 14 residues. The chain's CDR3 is CASSSDRGLYEQYF. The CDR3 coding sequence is TGTGCCAGCAGCTCCGACAGGGGACTCTACGAGCAGTACTTC.

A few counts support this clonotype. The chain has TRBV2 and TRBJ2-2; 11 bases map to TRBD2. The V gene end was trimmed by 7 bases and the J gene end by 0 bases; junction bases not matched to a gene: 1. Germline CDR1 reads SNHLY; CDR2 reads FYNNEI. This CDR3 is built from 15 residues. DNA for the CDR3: TGTGCCAGCACTAGCGGGGGGACGAACACCGGGGAGCTGTTTTTT. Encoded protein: CASTSGGTNTGELFF.

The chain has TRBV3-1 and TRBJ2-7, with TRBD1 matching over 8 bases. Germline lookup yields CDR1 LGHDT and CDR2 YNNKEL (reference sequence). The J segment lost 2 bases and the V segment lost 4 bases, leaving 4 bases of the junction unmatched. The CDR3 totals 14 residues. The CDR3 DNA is TGTGCCAGCAGCCTACAGGGGGTGACCTACGAGCAGTACTTC. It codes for CASSLQGVTYEQYF.

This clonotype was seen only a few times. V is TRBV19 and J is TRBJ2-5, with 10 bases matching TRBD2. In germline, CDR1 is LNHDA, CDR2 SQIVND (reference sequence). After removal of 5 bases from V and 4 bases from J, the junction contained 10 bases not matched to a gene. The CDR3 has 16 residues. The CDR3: CASSQNTIAGGETQYF. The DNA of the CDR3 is TGTGCCAGTAGTCAAAACACAATAGCGGGAGGAGAGACCCAGTACTTC.

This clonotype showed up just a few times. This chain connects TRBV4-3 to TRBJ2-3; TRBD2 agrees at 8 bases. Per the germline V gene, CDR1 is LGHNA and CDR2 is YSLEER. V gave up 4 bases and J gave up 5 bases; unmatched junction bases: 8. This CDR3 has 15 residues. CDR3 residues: CASSPGRAELDTQYF. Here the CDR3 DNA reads TGCGCCAGCAGCCCCGGGAGGGCCGAGTTAGATACGCAGTATTTT.

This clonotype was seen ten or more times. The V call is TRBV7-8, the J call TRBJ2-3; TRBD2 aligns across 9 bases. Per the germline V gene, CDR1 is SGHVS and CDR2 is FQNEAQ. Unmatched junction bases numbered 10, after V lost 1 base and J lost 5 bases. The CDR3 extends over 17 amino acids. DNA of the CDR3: TGTGCCAGCAGCTTAGTTCTGCGGGGGGGCGTAATAGATACGCAGTATTTT. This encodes CASSLVLRGGVIDTQYF.

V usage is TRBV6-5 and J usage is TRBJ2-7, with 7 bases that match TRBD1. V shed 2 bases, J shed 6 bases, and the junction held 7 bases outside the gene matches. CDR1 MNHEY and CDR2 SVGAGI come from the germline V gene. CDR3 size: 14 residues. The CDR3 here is CASSYGTAPCEQYF. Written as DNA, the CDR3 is TGTGCCAGCAGTTACGGGACAGCCCCCTGCGAGCAGTACTTC.

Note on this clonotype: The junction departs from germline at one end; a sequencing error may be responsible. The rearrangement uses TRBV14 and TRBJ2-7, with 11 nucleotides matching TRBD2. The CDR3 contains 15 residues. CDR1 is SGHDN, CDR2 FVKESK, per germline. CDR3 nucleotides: TGTGCCGGCAGCCAAGTAGCGGGAGGGCCCTACGAGCAGTACTTC. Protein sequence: CAGSQVAGGPYEQYF.

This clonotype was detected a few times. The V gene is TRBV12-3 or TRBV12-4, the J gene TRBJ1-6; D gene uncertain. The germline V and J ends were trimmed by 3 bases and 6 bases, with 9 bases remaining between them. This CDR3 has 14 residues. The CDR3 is CASSLWVRNSPLHF. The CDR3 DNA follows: TGTGCCAGCAGTTTGTGGGTGCGTAATTCACCCCTCCACTTT.

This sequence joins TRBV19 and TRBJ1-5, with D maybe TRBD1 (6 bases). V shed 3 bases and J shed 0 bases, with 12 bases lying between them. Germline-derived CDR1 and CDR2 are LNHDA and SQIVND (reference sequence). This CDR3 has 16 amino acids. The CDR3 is CASSIGQIPSNQPQHF. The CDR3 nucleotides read TGTGCCAGTAGTATCGGACAGATACCTAGCAATCAGCCCCAGCATTTT.

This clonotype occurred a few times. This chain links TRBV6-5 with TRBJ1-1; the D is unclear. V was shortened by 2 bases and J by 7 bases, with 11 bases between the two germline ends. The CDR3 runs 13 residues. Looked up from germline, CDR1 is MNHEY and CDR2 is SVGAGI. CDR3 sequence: CASSYSRSVEAFF. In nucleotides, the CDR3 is TGTGCCAGCAGTTACAGCAGGTCGGTTGAAGCTTTCTTT.